This TCR beta chain appears in the sequencing data of a study of T cell changes during pregnancy in multiple sclerosis. This CDR3 has 15 amino acids. Germline-derived CDR1 and CDR2 are SNHLY and FYNNEI. V lost 8 bases, J lost 0 bases, and 15 bases lay in between. Sequencing was performed with immunoSEQ multiplex PCR; in TCRdb, only in-frame clones are kept and a portion is missing. The data show 40,000 or so clones, approximately 91% seen once. The source is a female donor with multiple sclerosis, enrolled in a pregnancy study. The rearrangement links TRBV2 to TRBJ2-3, with D possibly being TRBD2 (5 bases). The sample consisted of CD8+ T cells from peripheral blood mononuclear cells, taken after pregnancy. CDR3 bases: TGTGCCAGCCCTATAAGGAGGACTAGCACAGATACGCAGTATTTT. This gives the protein CASPIRRTSTDTQYF.